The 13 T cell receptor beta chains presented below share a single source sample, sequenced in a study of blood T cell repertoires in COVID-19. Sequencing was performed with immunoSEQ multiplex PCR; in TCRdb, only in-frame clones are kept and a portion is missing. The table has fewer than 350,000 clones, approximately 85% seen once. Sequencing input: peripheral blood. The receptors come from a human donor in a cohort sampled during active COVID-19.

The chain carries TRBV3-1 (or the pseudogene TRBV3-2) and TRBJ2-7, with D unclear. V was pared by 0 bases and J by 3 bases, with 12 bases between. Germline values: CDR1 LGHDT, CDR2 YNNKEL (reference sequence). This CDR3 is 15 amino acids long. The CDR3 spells CASSQEVRPDYEQYF. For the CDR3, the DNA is TGTGCCAGCAGCCAAGAGGTCAGGCCGGACTACGAGCAGTACTTC.

CDR3 amino acids: CATRPDRSGNTIYF. The CDR3 DNA sequence: TGTGCCACCAGGCCCGACAGGTCTGGAAACACCATATATTTT. The J gene is TRBJ1-3, the V gene TRBV24-1; possibly TRBD1 for D (6 bases). The CDR3 covers 14 residues. The germline CDR1 and CDR2 sequences are KGHDR and SFDVKD. V gave up 7 bases and J gave up 1 base, with 10 bases separating them.

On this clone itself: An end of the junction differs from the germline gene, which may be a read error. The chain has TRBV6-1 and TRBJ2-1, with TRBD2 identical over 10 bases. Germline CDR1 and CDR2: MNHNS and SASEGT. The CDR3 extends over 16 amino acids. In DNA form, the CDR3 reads TGTGCCAGCAGTAAAGCGGGGGGGAACTCCTACAATGAGCAGTTCTTC. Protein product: CASSKAGGNSYNEQFF.

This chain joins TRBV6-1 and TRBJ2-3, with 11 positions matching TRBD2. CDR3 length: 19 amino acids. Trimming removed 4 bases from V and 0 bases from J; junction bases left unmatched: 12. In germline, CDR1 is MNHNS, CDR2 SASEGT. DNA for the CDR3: TGTGCCAGCAGTGTTATGTGGGCTAGCGGGGGGCCAAGCACAGATACGCAGTATTTT. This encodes CASSVMWASGGPSTDTQYF.

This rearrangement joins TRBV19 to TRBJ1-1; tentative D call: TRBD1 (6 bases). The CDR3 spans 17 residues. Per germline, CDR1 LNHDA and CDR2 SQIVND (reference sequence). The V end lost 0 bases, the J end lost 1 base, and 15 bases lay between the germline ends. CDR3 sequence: CASSIDRLGTRNTEAFF. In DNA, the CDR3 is TGTGCCAGTAGTATAGATCGCCTCGGGACAAGGAACACTGAAGCTTTCTTT.

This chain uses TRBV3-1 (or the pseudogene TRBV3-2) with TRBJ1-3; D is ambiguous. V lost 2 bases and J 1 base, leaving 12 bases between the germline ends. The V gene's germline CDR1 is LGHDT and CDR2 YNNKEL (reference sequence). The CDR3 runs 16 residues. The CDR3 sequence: CASSQLRPGSGNTIYF. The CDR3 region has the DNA TGTGCCAGCAGCCAACTCAGACCCGGGTCTGGAAACACCATATATTTT.

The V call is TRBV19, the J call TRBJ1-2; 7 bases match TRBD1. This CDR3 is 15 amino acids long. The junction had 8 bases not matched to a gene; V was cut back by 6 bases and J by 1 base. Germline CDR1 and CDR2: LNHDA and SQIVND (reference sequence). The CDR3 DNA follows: TGTGCCAGTAGGAAGACAGGGCCCCTTAACTATGGCTACACCTTC. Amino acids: CASRKTGPLNYGYTF. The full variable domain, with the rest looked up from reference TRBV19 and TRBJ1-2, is DGGITQSPKYLFRKEGQNVTLSCEQNLNHDAMYWYRQDPGQGLRLIYYSQIVNDFQKGDIAEGYSVSREKKESFPLTVTSAQKNPTAFYLCASRKTGPLNYGYTFGSGTRLTVV.

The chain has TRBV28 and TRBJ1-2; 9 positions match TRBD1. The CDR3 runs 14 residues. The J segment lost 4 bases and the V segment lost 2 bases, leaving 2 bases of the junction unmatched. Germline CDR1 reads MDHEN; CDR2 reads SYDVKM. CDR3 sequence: CASSLPDRGYGYTF. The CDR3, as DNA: TGTGCCAGCAGTTTACCGGACAGGGGCTATGGCTACACCTTC.

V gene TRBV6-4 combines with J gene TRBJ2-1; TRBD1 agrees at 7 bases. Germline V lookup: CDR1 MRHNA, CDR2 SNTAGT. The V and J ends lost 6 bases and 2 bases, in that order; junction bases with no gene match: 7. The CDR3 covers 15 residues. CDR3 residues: CASSDTGTAYNEQFF. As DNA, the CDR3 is TGTGCCAGCAGCGACACCGGGACAGCCTACAATGAGCAGTTCTTC.

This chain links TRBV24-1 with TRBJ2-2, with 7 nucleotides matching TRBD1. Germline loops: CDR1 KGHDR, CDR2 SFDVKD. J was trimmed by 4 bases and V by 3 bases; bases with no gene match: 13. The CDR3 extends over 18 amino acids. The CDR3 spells CATSDPRARGLGTGELFF. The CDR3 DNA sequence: TGTGCCACCAGTGATCCTCGGGCGAGGGGGCTTGGCACCGGGGAGCTGTTTTTT.

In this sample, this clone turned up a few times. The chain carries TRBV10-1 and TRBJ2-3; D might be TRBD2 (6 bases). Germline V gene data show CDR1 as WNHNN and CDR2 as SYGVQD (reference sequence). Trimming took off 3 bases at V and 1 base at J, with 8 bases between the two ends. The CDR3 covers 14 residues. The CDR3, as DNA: TGCGCCAGCAGTGACAGGAGGGGCACAGATACGCAGTATTTT. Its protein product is CASSDRRGTDTQYF.

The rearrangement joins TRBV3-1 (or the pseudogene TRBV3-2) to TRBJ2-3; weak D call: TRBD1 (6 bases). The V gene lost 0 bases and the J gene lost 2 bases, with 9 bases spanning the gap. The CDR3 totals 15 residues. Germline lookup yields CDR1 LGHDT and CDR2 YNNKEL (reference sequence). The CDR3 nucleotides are TGTGCCAGCAGCCAAGATCAGGGGCTCACAGATACGCAGTATTTT. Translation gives CASSQDQGLTDTQYF.

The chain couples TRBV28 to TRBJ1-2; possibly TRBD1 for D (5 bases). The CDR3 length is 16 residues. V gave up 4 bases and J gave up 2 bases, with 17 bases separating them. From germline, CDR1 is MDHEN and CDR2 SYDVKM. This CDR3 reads CASSSLMEQANYGYTF. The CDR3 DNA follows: TGTGCCAGCAGTTCCCTAATGGAACAGGCGAACTATGGCTACACCTTC.